Listed below are T cell receptor beta chains from one sample, sequenced in a study of memory CD4+ T cells and cytomegalovirus serostatus. TCRdb's copy holds only in-frame clones and misses some; the assay was immunoSEQ multiplex PCR. The sample contains around 76,000 clones, roughly 80% of which appear only once. Sequencing used memory CD4+ T cells from blood. These receptors were taken from an adult in good health and CMV-seropositive. The CDR3 runs from the conserved cysteine through the conserved F or W.

v_gene: TRBV5-1; j_gene: TRBJ2-3; CDR3aa: CASSRAGSQRQDTQYF
v_gene: TRBV20-1; j_gene: TRBJ1-2; CDR3aa: CIVRASYGYTF
v_gene: TRBV7-2; j_gene: TRBJ2-3; CDR3aa: CASSPAGPGTDTQYF
v_gene: TRBV27; j_gene: TRBJ1-1; CDR3aa: CASSLRSSTEAFF
v_gene: TRBV6-5; j_gene: TRBJ1-1; CDR3aa: CASSARGTEAFF
v_gene: TRBV30; j_gene: TRBJ2-3; CDR3aa: CAWSRRTTDTQYF
v_gene: TRBV6-6; j_gene: TRBJ1-4; CDR3aa: CASSYRVRDEKLFF
v_gene: TRBV4-3; j_gene: TRBJ1-3; CDR3aa: CASSQDLAGSGNTIYF
v_gene: TRBV27; j_gene: TRBJ2-7; CDR3aa: CASSKSGGAYYEQYF
v_gene: TRBV30; j_gene: TRBJ1-4; CDR3aa: CAWSVRGTVSEKLFF
v_gene: TRBV7-9; j_gene: TRBJ2-1; CDR3aa: CAGGGSALWSEQFF
v_gene: TRBV27; j_gene: TRBJ1-1; CDR3aa: CASSFFRDNEAFF
v_gene: TRBV10-3; j_gene: TRBJ1-2; CDR3aa: CAIKRGLDYGYTF
v_gene: TRBV5-1; j_gene: TRBJ1-2; CDR3aa: CASSLLGQKSVYGYTF
v_gene: TRBV30; j_gene: TRBJ2-6; CDR3aa: CATRGPGANVLTF
v_gene: TRBV11-3; j_gene: TRBJ1-3; CDR3aa: CASSLYGVSGNTIYF
v_gene: TRBV6-5; j_gene: TRBJ1-1; CDR3aa: CASSSGVNTEAFF
v_gene: TRBV6-1; j_gene: TRBJ1-2; CDR3aa: CASSQGVSGYTF
v_gene: TRBV6-1; j_gene: TRBJ1-2; CDR3aa: CASSEQPGAGGYTF
v_gene: TRBV15; j_gene: TRBJ2-1; CDR3aa: CATSMGTSHEQFF
v_gene: TRBV9; j_gene: TRBJ1-1; CDR3aa: CASSAGTGMNTEAFF
v_gene: TRBV6-1; j_gene: TRBJ1-5; CDR3aa: CASSVYGANNQPQHF
v_gene: TRBV30; j_gene: TRBJ1-6; CDR3aa: CAWSQGRGNSPLHF
v_gene: TRBV5-1; j_gene: TRBJ2-5; CDR3aa: CASSLAGLGSQETQYF
v_gene: TRBV7-9; j_gene: TRBJ2-5; CDR3aa: CASSSRKRLAGAQETQYF
v_gene: TRBV18; j_gene: TRBJ1-1; CDR3aa: CASSPQTGSVSEAFF
v_gene: TRBV9; j_gene: TRBJ2-2; CDR3aa: CASSPVYRAGELFF